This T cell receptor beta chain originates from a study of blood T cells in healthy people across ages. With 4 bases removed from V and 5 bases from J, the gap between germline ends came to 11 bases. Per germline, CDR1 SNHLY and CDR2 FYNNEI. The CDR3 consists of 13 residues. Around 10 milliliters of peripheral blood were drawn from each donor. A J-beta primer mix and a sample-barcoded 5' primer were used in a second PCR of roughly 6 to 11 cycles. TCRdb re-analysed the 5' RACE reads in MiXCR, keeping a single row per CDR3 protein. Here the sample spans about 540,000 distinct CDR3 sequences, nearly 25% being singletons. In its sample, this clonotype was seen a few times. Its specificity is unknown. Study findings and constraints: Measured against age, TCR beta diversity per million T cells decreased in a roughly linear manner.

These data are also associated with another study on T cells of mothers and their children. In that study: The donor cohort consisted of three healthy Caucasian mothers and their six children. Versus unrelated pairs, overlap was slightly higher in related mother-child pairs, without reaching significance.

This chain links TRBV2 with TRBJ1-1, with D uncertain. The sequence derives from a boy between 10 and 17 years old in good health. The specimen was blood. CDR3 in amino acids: CASSGHRATEAFF. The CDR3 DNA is TGTGCCAGCAGTGGCCACCGGGCAACTGAAGCTTTCTTT.